This entry concerns a single TCR beta chain. Germline values: CDR1 PRHDT, CDR2 FYEKMQ (reference sequence). There are 15 residues in the CDR3. V lost 5 bases and J lost 1, with 14 bases in between. Total RNA, at least 6 micrograms per sample, came from PBMCs. The sample is drawn from a study of blood T cells in healthy people across ages. It was with a sample-barcoded 5' primer and a J-beta primer mix that a second PCR of about 7 to 12 cycles was run. TCRdb itself ran the 5' RACE reads through MiXCR, one entry per CDR3 protein. Of over a million distinct CDR3 sequences listed, around 39% were seen once; the top ten hold less than 8%.

This TCR derives from a woman under 30 in good health. Material: blood. The rearrangement joins TRBV13 to TRBJ1-1, with D uncertain. The CDR3 nucleotides are TGTGCCAGCAGCCCCAAGGCCGGGCAGAACACTGAAGCTTTCTTT. It yields the protein CASSPKAGQNTEAFF.